These 9 T cell receptor beta chains came from one sample sequenced in a study of blood T cells in healthy people across ages. Combining a sample-barcoded 5' primer with a J-beta primer mix, a second PCR ran for roughly 7 to 12 cycles. TCRdb re-analysed the 5' RACE reads in MiXCR, keeping a single row per CDR3 protein. Of 600,000 or so distinct CDR3 sequences listed, about 30% are singletons. Sequenced input: blood. These receptor sequences come from a woman aged 80 or over in good health.

A note on this clonotype: A much more abundant neighbour one base away suggests this may be a read error. The gene calls are TRBV9 and TRBJ1-1; D is unclear. Germline loops: CDR1 SGDLS, CDR2 YYNGEE. The CDR3 is 14 amino acids. CDR3 bases: TGTGCCTGCAGCGTAGGCAGACTCAACACTGAAGCTTTCTTT. This sequence encodes CACSVGRLNTEAFF.

The chain joins TRBV7-2 to TRBJ2-7; maybe TRBD1 (6 bases). Germline V gene sequence: CDR1 SGHTA, CDR2 FQGNSA. The CDR3 runs to 13 residues. V was trimmed by 4 bases and J by 2 bases, leaving 9 bases between them. CDR3 amino acids: CASSSQGPYEQYF. The CDR3 nucleotides read TGTGCCAGCAGCTCACAGGGACCCTACGAGCAGTACTTC.

The CDR3 DNA sequence: TGTGCCAGCAGCCAGGACGATGTAACTAATGAAAAACTGTTTTTT. It codes for CASSQDDVTNEKLFF. This sequence joins TRBV5-5 and TRBJ1-4, with D uncertain. The V end was cut by 4 bases, the J end by 1 base, with 11 bases between. CDR3 length equals 15 residues. Germline lookup yields CDR1 SGHKS and CDR2 YYEKEE (reference sequence).

This clonotype was seen at least ten times. Here the CDR3 DNA reads TGTGCCAGCAGTGAAGCAGGGACTAGCGGCTACGAGCAGTACTTC. Amino acid sequence: CASSEAGTSGYEQYF. The chain carries TRBV6-1 and TRBJ2-7, with TRBD2 matching 11 bases. CDR3 length: 15 residues. Germline trimming cut 0 bases from V and 3 bases from J; bases unmatched to any gene: 1. CDR1 is MNHNS and CDR2 is SASEGT in the germline V gene.

This clonotype was seen ten or more times. The chain couples TRBV20-1 to TRBJ2-3, with 9 nucleotides matching TRBD2. The junction had 11 bases not matched to a gene; V was cut back by 3 bases and J by 4 bases. Germline CDR1 and CDR2: DFQATT and SNEGSKA (reference sequence). There are 16 residues in the CDR3. The CDR3 protein is CSASWSSGGFSDTQYF. The DNA of the CDR3 is TGCAGTGCTAGTTGGTCCAGCGGGGGGTTTTCAGATACGCAGTATTTT.

The genes are TRBV20-1 and TRBJ2-7; 11 nucleotides line up with TRBD2. The J call is doubtful: the DNA matches TRBJ2-5 better. CDR1 is DFQATT and CDR2 is SNEGSKA in the germline V gene (reference sequence). The CDR3 totals 14 residues. CDR3 coding DNA: TGCAGTGTCCCGGGACTAGCGGCGTGGGAGACCCAGTACTTC. Translation: CSVPGLAAWETQYF.

This clonotype was detected ten times or more. The chain carries TRBV6-5 and TRBJ1-2; D gene unclear. Germline lookup yields CDR1 MNHEY and CDR2 SVGAGI. V gave up 6 bases and J gave up 4 bases, with 12 bases separating them. This CDR3 has 13 amino acids. The CDR3 reads CASRATASYGYTF. The CDR3 coding sequence is TGTGCCAGCAGGGCTACAGCGTCCTATGGCTACACCTTC.

A note on this clonotype: A much bigger clone sits one base away, suggesting this may be a read error. This rearrangement joins TRBV5-6 to TRBJ2-7, with 8 nucleotides matching TRBD2. This CDR3 contains 15 residues. Germline V gives CDR1 SGHDT, CDR2 YYEEEE. With V trimmed by 0 bases and J by 3 bases, 5 bases remained unmatched. The CDR3 DNA reads TGTGCCAGCAGCTTGGGGATAGCGGGGATCTACGAGCAGTACTTC. The encoded protein is CASSLGIAGIYEQYF.

This clonotype was observed a few times. The V and J genes are TRBV4-1 and TRBJ2-4, with D possibly TRBD1 on 6 matching bases. The J call may be wrong; the DNA end is better matched by TRBJ2-5. The CDR3 runs 14 residues. CDR1 is MGHRA and CDR2 is YSYEKL in the germline V gene. CDR3 coding DNA: TGCGCCAGCAGCGACTGGACAGCGAAAGAGACCCAGTACTTC. Translated, it gives CASSDWTAKETQYF.